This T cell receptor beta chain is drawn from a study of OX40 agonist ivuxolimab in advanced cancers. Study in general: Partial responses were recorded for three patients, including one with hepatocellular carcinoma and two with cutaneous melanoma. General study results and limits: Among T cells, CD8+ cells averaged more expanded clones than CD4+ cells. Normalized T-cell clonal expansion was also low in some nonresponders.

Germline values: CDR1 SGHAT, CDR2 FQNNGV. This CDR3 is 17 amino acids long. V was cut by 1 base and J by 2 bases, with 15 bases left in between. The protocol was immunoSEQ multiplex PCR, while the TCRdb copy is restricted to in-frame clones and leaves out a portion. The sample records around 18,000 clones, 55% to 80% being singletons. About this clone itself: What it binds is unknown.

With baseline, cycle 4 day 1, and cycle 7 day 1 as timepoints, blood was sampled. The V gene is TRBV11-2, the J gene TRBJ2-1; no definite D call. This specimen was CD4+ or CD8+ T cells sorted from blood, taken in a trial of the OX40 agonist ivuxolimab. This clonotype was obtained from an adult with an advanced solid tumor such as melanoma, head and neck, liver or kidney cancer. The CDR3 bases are TGTGCCAGCAGCTTAGGGTCCGGGTTAGGAACCTACAATGAGCAGTTCTTC. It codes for CASSLGSGLGTYNEQFF.